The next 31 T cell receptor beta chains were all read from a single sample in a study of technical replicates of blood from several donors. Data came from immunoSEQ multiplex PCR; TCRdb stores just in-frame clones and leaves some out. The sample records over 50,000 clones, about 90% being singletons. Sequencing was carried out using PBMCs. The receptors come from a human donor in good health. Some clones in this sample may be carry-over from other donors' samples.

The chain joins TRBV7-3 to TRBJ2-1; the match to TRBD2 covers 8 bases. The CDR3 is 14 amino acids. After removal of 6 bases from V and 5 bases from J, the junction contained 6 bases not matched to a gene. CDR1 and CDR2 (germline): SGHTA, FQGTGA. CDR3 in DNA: TGTGCCAGCAGTCCGGGGGGGCGCAACAATGAGCAGTTCTTC. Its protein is CASSPGGRNNEQFF.

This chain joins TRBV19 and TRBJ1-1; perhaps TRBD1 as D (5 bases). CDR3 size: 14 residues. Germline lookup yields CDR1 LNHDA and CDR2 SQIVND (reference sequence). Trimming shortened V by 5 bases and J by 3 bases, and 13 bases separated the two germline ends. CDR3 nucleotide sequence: TGTGCCAGTAGTCCAGGGTGGACCGACACTGAAGCTTTCTTT. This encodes CASSPGWTDTEAFF.

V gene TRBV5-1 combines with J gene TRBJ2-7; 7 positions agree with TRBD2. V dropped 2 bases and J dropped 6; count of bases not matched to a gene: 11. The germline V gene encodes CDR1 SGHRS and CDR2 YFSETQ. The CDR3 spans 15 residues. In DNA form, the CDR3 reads TGCGCCAGCAGCTTACATACTGGGGAGGGGTCCGAGCAGTACTTC. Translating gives CASSLHTGEGSEQYF. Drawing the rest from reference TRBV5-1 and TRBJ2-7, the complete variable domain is KAGVTQTPRYLIKTRGQQVTLSCSPISGHRSVSWYQQTPGQGLQFLFEYFSETQRNKGNFPGRFSGRQFSNSRSEMNVSTLELGDSALYLCASSLHTGEGSEQYFGPGTRLTVT.

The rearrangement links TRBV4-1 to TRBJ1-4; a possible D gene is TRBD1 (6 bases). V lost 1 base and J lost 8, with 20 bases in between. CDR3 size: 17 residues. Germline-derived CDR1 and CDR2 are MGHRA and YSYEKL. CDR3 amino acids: CASSQANSSRGREKLFF. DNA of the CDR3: TGCGCCAGCAGCCAAGCTAACAGTTCCAGGGGTCGCGAAAAACTGTTTTTT.

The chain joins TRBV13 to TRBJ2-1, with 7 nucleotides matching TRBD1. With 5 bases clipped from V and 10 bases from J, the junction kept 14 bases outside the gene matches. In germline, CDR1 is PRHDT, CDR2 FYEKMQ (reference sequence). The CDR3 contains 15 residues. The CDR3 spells CASSRRWDRSDEQFF. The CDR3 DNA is TGTGCCAGCAGCCGAAGGTGGGACAGATCAGACGAGCAGTTCTTC.

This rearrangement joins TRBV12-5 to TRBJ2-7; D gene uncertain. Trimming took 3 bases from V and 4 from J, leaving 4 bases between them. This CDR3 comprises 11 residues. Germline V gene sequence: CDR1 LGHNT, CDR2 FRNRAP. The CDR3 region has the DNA TGTGCTAGTGGTTTACTGTACGAGCAGTACTTC. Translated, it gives CASGLLYEQYF.

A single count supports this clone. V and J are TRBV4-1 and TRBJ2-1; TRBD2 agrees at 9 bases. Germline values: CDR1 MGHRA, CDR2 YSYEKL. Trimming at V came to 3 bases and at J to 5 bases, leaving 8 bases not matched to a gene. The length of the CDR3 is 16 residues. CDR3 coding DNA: TGCGCCAGCAGCCACTTTAGCGGGAGTGTAAACAATGAGCAGTTCTTC. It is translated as CASSHFSGSVNNEQFF.

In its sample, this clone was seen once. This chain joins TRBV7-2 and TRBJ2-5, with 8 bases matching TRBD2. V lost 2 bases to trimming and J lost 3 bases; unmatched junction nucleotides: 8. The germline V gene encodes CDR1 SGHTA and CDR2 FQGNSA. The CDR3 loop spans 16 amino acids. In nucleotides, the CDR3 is TGTGCCAGCAGCTTAATCCGCGGGGGGATGAAAGAGACCCAGTACTTC. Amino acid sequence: CASSLIRGGMKETQYF.

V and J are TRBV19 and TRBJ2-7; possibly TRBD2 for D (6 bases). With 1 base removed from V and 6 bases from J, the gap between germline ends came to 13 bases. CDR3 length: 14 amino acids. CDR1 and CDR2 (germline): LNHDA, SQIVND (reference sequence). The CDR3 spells CASSIGGGAGEQYF. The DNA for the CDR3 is TGTGCCAGTAGTATAGGTGGGGGAGCGGGCGAGCAGTACTTC.

The CDR3 here is CASSGTNFSGELFF. As DNA, the CDR3 is TGTGCCAGCAGTGGGACAAATTTTTCCGGGGAGCTGTTTTTT. The rearrangement joins TRBV2 to TRBJ2-2; possible D gene TRBD1, 5 bases. Between the trimmed V and J ends, which lost 4 bases and 6 bases, there was a span of 12 bases. The CDR3 has 14 residues. Germline V lookup: CDR1 SNHLY, CDR2 FYNNEI.

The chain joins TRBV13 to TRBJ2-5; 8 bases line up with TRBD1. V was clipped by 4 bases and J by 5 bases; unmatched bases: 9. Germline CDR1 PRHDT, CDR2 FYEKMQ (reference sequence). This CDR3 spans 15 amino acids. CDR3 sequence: CASSSRDRPGETQYF. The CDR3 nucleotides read TGTGCCAGCAGCTCACGGGACAGGCCCGGGGAGACCCAGTACTTC.

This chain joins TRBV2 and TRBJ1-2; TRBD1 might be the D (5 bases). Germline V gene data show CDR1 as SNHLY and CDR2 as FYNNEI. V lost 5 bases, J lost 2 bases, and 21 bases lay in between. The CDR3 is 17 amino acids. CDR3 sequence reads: CASSPYTAGKGNYGYTF. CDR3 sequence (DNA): TGTGCCAGCAGTCCCTATACGGCAGGGAAGGGGAACTATGGCTACACCTTC.

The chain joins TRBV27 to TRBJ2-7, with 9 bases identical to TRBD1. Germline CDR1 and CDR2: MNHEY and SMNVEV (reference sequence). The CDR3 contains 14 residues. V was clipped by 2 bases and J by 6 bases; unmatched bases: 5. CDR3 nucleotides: TGTGCCAGCAGTTTACAGGGACAGGGTCTCGAGCAGTACTTC. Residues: CASSLQGQGLEQYF.

DNA of the CDR3: TGTGCCAGCAGCTTAACGCCTTGGACAGGGAGTAACACTGAAGCTTTCTTT. Residues: CASSLTPWTGSNTEAFF. The chain employs TRBV7-3 and TRBJ1-1; 8 bases line up with TRBD1. CDR1 and CDR2 (germline): SGHTA, FQGTGA. The CDR3 extends over 17 amino acids. V lost 0 bases, J lost 2 bases, and 8 bases stayed unmatched.

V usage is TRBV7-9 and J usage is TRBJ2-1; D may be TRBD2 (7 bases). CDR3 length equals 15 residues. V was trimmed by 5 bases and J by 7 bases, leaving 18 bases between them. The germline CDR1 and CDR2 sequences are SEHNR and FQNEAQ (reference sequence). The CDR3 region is CASSARGGAQNEQFF. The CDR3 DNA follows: TGTGCCAGCAGCGCAAGAGGGGGGGCGCAAAATGAGCAGTTCTTC.

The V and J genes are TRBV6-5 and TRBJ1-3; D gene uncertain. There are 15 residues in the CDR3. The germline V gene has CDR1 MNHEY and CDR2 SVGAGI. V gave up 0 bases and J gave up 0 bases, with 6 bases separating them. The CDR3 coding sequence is TGTGCCAGCAGTTACTCGGTGAGCTCTGGAAACACCATATATTTT. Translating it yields CASSYSVSSGNTIYF.

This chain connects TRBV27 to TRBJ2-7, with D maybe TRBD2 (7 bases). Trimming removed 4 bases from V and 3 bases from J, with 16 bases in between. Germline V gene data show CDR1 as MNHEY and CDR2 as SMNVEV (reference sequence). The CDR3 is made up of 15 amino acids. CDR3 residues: CASSSGGGGLYEQYF. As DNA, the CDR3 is TGTGCCAGCAGTTCCGGGGGCGGGGGTCTCTACGAGCAGTACTTC.

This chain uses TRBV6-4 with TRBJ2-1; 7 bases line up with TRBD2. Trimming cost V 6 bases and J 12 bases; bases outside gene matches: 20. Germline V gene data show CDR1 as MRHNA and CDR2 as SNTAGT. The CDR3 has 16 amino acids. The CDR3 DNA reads TGTGCCAGCAGCGACGGACTAGATGGGGGACCGGAGAGGCAGTTCTTC. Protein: CASSDGLDGGPERQFF.

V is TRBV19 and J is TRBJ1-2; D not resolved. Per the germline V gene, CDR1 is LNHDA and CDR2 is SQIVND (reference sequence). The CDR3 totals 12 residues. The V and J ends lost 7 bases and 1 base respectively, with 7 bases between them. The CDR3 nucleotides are TGTGCCAGTAAGGAGTTTAACTATGGCTACACCTTC. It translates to CASKEFNYGYTF. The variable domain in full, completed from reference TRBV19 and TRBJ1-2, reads DGGITQSPKYLFRKEGQNVTLSCEQNLNHDAMYWYRQDPGQGLRLIYYSQIVNDFQKGDIAEGYSVSREKKESFPLTVTSAQKNPTAFYLCASKEFNYGYTFGSGTRLTVV.

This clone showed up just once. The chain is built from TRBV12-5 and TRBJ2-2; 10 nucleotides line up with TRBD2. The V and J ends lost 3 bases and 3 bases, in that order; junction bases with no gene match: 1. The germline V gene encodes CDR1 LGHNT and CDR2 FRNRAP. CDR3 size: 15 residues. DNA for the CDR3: TGTGCTAGTGGTTTAGCGGGAGGGCACACCGGGGAGCTGTTTTTT. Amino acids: CASGLAGGHTGELFF.

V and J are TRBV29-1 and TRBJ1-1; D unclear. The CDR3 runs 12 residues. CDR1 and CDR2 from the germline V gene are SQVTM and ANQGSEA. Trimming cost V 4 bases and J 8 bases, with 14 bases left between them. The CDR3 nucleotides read TGCAGCGTTGCCCCCTTCTCTGCGGAAGCTTTCTTT. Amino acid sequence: CSVAPFSAEAFF.

CDR3 amino acids: CASSPGKGANEKLFF. CDR3 coding DNA: TGTGCCAGCAGCCCCGGGAAGGGGGCTAATGAAAAACTGTTTTTT. The chain uses TRBV4-2 and TRBJ1-4; TRBD1 is a possible D gene (6 bases). Trimming pared 4 bases from V and 3 bases from J, leaving 12 bases between. CDR3 length: 15 residues. CDR1 and CDR2 (germline): LGHNA, YNFKEQ.

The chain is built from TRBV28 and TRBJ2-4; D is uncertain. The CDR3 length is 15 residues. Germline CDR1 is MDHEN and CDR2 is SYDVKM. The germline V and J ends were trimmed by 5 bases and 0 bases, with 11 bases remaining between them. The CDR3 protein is CASSVTRLAKNIQYF. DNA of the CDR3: TGTGCCAGCAGTGTCACAAGACTAGCCAAAAACATTCAGTACTTC.

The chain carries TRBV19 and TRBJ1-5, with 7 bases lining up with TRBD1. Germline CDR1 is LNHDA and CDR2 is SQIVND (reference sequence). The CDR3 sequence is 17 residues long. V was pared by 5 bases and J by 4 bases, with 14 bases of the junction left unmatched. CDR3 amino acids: CASSPGQGRGPNQPQHF. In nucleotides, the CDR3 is TGTGCCAGTAGTCCCGGCCAGGGAAGGGGGCCAAATCAGCCCCAGCATTTT.

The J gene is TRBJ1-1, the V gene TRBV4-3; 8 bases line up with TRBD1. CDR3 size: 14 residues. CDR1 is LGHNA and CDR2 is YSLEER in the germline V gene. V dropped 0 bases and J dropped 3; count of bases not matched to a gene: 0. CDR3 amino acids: CASSQDRGHTEAFF. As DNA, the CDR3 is TGCGCCAGCAGCCAAGACAGGGGGCACACTGAAGCTTTCTTT.

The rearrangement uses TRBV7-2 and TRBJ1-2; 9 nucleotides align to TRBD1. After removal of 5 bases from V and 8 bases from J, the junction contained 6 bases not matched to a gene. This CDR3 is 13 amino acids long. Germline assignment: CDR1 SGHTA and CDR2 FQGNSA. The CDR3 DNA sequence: TGTGCCAGCAGCCGGGACAGGGTAGGAGGCTACACCTTC. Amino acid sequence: CASSRDRVGGYTF.

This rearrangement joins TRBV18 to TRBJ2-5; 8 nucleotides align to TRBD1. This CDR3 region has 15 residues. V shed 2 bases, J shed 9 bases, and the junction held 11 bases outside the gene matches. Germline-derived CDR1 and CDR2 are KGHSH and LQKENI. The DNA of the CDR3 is TGTGCCAGCTCACCAAATGAAAGGACAGGGTCCTCCCAGTACTTC. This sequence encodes CASSPNERTGSSQYF.

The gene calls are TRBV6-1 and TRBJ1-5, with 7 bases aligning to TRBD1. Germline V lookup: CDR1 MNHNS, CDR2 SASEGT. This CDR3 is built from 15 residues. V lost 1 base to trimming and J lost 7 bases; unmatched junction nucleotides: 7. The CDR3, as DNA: TGTGCCAGCAGTGAAGATGGCAGGGGGGCGCAGCCCCAGCATTTT. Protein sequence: CASSEDGRGAQPQHF.

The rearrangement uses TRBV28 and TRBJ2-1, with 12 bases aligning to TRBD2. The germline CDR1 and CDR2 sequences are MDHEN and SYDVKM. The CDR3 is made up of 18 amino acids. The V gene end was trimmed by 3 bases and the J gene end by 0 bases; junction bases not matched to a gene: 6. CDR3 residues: CASSFVTSGRISYNEQFF. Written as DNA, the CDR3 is TGTGCCAGCAGTTTTGTGACTAGCGGGAGAATCTCCTACAATGAGCAGTTCTTC.

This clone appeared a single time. This chain's CDR3 is CASSSWDSYEQYF. CDR3 DNA sequence: TGTGCCAGCAGCTCGTGGGACAGCTACGAGCAGTACTTC. The chain employs TRBV7-9 and TRBJ2-7; the match to TRBD1 covers 7 bases. This CDR3 region has 13 residues. V was clipped by 4 bases and J by 3 bases; unmatched bases: 3. Germline V gives CDR1 SEHNR, CDR2 FQNEAQ (reference sequence). Full variable domain (remainder filled in from reference TRBV7-9 and TRBJ2-7): DTGVSQNPRHKITKRGQNVTFRCDPISEHNRLYWYRQTLGQGPEFLTYFQNEAQLEKSRLLSDRFSAERPKGSFSTLEIQRTEQGDSAMYLCASSSWDSYEQYFGPGTRLTVT.

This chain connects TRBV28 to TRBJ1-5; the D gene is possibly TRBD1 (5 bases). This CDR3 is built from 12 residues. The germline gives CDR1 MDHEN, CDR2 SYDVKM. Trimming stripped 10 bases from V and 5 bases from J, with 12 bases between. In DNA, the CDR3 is TGTGCCACCTATGGGGCGGATCAGCCCCAGCATTTT. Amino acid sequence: CATYGADQPQHF.